This T cell receptor beta chain was sequenced in a study of blood T cell repertoires in COVID-19. Turning to the study itself: Nucleic acid was either cDNA or gDNA, and it came from T cells, B-cell-depleted T cells, or PBMCs.

Method: immunoSEQ multiplex PCR; TCRdb's copy keeps in-frame clones and lacks some. The sample has about 190,000 clones; roughly 87% are singletons. Germline V gene data show CDR1 as SGHNT and CDR2 as YYREEE (reference sequence). V dropped 4 bases and J dropped 3 bases, with 13 bases sitting between them. The CDR3 runs to 14 residues. A Seattle source enrolled patients during active infection and followed them longitudinally. This clonotype was sampled from a woman aged 60-70 years with COVID-19, enrolled during active disease. This sequence joins TRBV5-4 and TRBJ2-5; D is perhaps TRBD2 (6 bases). Sequenced sample: peripheral blood. DNA of the CDR3: TGTGCCAGCAGCCGCCTTGGGGGGAAAGAGACCCAGTACTTC. Translating gives CASSRLGGKETQYF.